This passage covers 17 T cell receptor beta chains from one sample sequenced in a study of T cells after yellow fever vaccination. TCRdb independently ran MiXCR on the 5' RACE reads; one entry per CDR3 protein. The table includes a few hundred thousand distinct CDR3 sequences, more than 5.5% detected once. Sequencing used PBMCs, obtained 5 days after the yellow fever booster vaccination. The source is a man aged 25-40 years who received the YFV17D yellow fever vaccine.

This clonotype was counted many times. The rearrangement joins TRBV21-1 to TRBJ1-5; TRBD1 is the table's D call, not checked against the DNA. TRBV21-1 is a pseudogene locus. The CDR3 totals 18 residues. In nucleotides, the CDR3 is TGTGCCAGCAGCAAAAGGGGGACAGGGGACACCTCCCGGCAGCCCCAGCATTTT. This sequence encodes CASSKRGTGDTSRQPQHF.

V gene TRBV10-1 combines with J gene TRBJ2-3; D is undetermined. Germline values: CDR1 WNHNN, CDR2 SYGVQD (reference sequence). Trimming removed 8 bases at V and 2 bases at J, with 11 bases between. This CDR3 has 13 residues. The CDR3: CASPGSSTDTQYF. The CDR3 nucleotides are TGCGCCAGCCCAGGCAGCTCCACAGATACGCAGTATTTT.

Worth noting for this clonotype: This may stem from a read error, because a much larger clone lies one nucleotide away. The V call is TRBV12-3 or TRBV12-4, the J call TRBJ2-2, with D perhaps assigned TRBD1 or TRBD2 (5 bases each). This CDR3 has 17 residues. CDR3 DNA: TGTGCCAGCAGCCCCCCCGGATCGGGGCTAACTACCGGGGAGCTGTCTTTT. It encodes CASSPPGSGLTTGELSF.

This clonotype was observed a few times. This chain uses TRBV5-1 with TRBJ2-1; the D gene is possibly TRBD2 (7 bases). CDR1 is SGHRS and CDR2 is YFSETQ in the germline V gene. The CDR3 totals 15 residues. The V end was cut by 7 bases, the J end by 5 bases, with 19 bases between. The CDR3 bases are TGCGCCAGCTCTCCCACAGGGAGGGGGGACAATGAGCAGTTCTTC. Translated: CASSPTGRGDNEQFF.

The table lists this clonotype with many counts. The rearrangement uses TRBV19 and TRBJ2-7; D is perhaps TRBD1 or TRBD2 (6 bases each). V lost 3 bases, J lost 3 bases, and 12 bases lay in between. The CDR3 contains 14 residues. The germline V gene has CDR1 LNHDA and CDR2 SQIVND (reference sequence). As DNA, the CDR3 is TGTGCCAGTAGTATCGGGGGCAGCTACTACGAGCAGTACTTC. This codes for CASSIGGSYYEQYF.

The V and J genes are TRBV5-6 and TRBJ2-2; D unresolved. CDR3 length equals 13 residues. V lost 2 bases and J lost 3, with 5 bases in between. Germline CDR1 is SGHDT and CDR2 is YYEEEE. As DNA, the CDR3 is TGTGCCAGCAGCTTTTACGACACCGGGGAGCTGTTTTTT. It specifies CASSFYDTGELFF.

Ten or more counts support this clonotype. The rearrangement joins TRBV10-3 to TRBJ2-3; 8 bases match TRBD2. CDR1 is ENHRY, CDR2 SYGVKD, per germline. This CDR3 region has 18 residues. After removal of 6 bases from V and 0 bases from J, the junction contained 14 bases not matched to a gene. In DNA, the CDR3 is TGTGCCATCAGAGATAGCGGGGCCGCTGGTAGAAGCACAGATACGCAGTATTTT. Translated: CAIRDSGAAGRSTDTQYF.

The rearrangement uses TRBV5-1 and TRBJ2-5; 12 nucleotides match TRBD2. Per the germline V gene, CDR1 is SGHRS and CDR2 is YFSETQ. CDR3 length equals 16 residues. V was clipped by 0 bases and J by 2 bases; unmatched bases: 2. CDR3 sequence: CASSLVGTSGQETQYF. The CDR3 DNA sequence: TGCGCCAGCAGCTTGGTTGGGACTAGCGGGCAAGAGACCCAGTACTTC.

This clonotype was recorded many times. The rearrangement uses TRBV27 and TRBJ2-1; no clear D gene. Germline assignment: CDR1 MNHEY and CDR2 SMNVEV (reference sequence). With 3 bases removed from V and 8 bases from J, the gap between germline ends came to 14 bases. The CDR3 totals 14 residues. The CDR3 loop reads CASSFVNHLDEQFF. The CDR3 DNA sequence: TGTGCCAGCAGTTTTGTAAACCACCTGGATGAGCAGTTCTTC.

The J gene is TRBJ1-2, the V gene TRBV28; no reliable D call. The ends were cut back, 1 base at V and 8 bases at J, with 8 bases in the middle. CDR1 is MDHEN, CDR2 SYDVKM, per germline. The CDR3 loop spans 12 amino acids. CDR3 residues: CASSLFVSGYTF. CDR3 DNA sequence: TGTGCCAGCAGTTTATTTGTATCGGGCTACACCTTC.

This clonotype was seen a handful of times. The V and J genes are TRBV20-1 and TRBJ2-6; D is uncertain. CDR3 size: 11 residues. The germline V gene encodes CDR1 DFQATT and CDR2 SNEGSKA (reference sequence). V dropped 6 bases and J dropped 3 bases, with 3 bases sitting between them. The CDR3 sequence: CSAGGANVLTF. The DNA for the CDR3 is TGCAGTGCGGGTGGGGCCAACGTCCTGACTTTC.

As regards this clonotype: A single base separates this from a much larger clone, so it may be a read error. J is TRBJ2-2 and V is TRBV12-3 or TRBV12-4, with 8 bases fitting TRBD2. This CDR3 spans 18 amino acids. In nucleotides, the CDR3 is TGTGCCATCAGTCCCCAAGTCGGAGCGGGAGTGAGGAACGGGGAGCTGTTTTTT. Encoded protein: CAISPQVGAGVRNGELFF.

The chain carries TRBV4-3 and TRBJ2-7; unclear D gene. The CDR3 runs 16 residues. The germline V gene encodes CDR1 LGHNA and CDR2 YSLEER. Trimming shortened V by 0 bases and J by 0 bases, and 12 bases separated the two germline ends. CDR3 amino acids: CASSQDFVSISYEQYF. The CDR3 DNA is TGCGCCAGCAGCCAAGATTTTGTATCCATCTCCTACGAGCAGTACTTC.

This clonotype was recorded a few times. The genes are TRBV9 and TRBJ2-2; no reliable D call. The germline V gene has CDR1 SGDLS and CDR2 YYNGEE. V was shortened by 3 bases and J by 0 bases, with 6 bases between the two germline ends. CDR3 length: 14 amino acids. The CDR3 nucleotides are TGTGCCAGCAGCGCCCCGGCGAACACCGGGGAGCTGTTTTTT. Translation gives CASSAPANTGELFF.

This clonotype showed up many times. The genes are TRBV7-2 and TRBJ2-3; D may be TRBD2 (6 bases). In germline, CDR1 is SGHTA, CDR2 FQGNSA. The CDR3 has 15 amino acids. Trimming removed 1 base at V and 8 bases at J, with 16 bases between. In DNA, the CDR3 is TGTGCCAGCAGCTTAGGAGGGCCTCCTAGCGCTACGCAGTATTTT. Its translation is CASSLGGPPSATQYF.

This clonotype was seen many times. The V and J genes are TRBV23-1 and TRBJ2-1, with TRBD2 identical over 15 bases. TRBV23-1 is classed as an ORF, of uncertain function. The CDR3 length is 18 residues. V gave up 2 bases and J gave up 10 bases; unmatched junction bases: 12. This CDR3 is CASSQDPLGLAGGGEQFF. CDR3 bases: TGCGCCAGCAGTCAAGATCCCCTGGGACTAGCGGGAGGAGGGGAGCAGTTCTTC.

This clonotype came up a few times. The chain is built from TRBV18 and TRBJ2-3, with D unclear. V lost 8 bases and J 0 bases, leaving 15 bases between the germline ends. Germline values: CDR1 KGHSH, CDR2 LQKENI. This CDR3 comprises 15 residues. CDR3 DNA: TGTGCCAGCCCCCCGCCCCATCGGAGCACAGATACGCAGTATTTT. Translation: CASPPPHRSTDTQYF.